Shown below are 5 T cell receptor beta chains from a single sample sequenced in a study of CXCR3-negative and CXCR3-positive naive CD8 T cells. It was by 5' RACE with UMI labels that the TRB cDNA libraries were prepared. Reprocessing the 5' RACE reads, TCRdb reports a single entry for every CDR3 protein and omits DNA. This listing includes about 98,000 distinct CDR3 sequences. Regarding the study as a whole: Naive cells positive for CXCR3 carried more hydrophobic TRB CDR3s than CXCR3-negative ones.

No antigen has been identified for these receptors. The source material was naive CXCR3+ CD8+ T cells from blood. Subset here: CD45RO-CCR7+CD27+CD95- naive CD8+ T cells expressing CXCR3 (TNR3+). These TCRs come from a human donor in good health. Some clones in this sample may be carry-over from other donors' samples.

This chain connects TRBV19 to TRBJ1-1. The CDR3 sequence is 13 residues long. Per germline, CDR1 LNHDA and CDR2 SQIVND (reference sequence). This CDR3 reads CASSIYQGTEAFF.

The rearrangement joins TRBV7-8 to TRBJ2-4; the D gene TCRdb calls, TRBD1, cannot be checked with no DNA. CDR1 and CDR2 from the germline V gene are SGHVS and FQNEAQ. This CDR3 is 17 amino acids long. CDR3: CASSPFRGAFGKNIQYF.

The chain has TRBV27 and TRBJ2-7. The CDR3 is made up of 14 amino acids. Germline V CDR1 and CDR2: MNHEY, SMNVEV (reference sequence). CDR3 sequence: CASKIGMSRYEQYF.

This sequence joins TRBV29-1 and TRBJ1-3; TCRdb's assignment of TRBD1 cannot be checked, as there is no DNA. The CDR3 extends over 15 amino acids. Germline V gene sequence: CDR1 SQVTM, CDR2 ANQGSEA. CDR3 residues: CSVEGTEDSGNTIYF.

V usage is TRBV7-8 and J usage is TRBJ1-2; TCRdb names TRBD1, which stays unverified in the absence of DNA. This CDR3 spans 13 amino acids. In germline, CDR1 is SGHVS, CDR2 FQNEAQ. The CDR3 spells CASSSSGGAGYTF.